The 5 T cell receptor beta chains in this list originate from one sample, sequenced in a study of response to subunit inactivated influenza vaccine. One entry per CDR3 protein results from TCRdb running MiXCR on the RT-PCR reads. The sample shows about 520,000 distinct CDR3 sequences, approximately 11% of them seen only once. The sequencing here drew on PBMCs from blood, taken roughly 47 days after vaccination. These receptors were taken from a man over 45 who received an inactivated influenza vaccine.

In this sample, this clonotype turned up many times. V usage is TRBV29-1 and J usage is TRBJ1-4; D may be TRBD1 (6 bases). V lost 2 bases, J lost 3 bases, and 7 bases lay in between. Germline CDR1 SQVTM, CDR2 ANQGSEA. CDR3 length: 13 residues. CDR3 sequence: CSVEQGSNEKLFF. CDR3 bases: TGCAGCGTTGAACAGGGGTCTAATGAAAAACTGTTTTTT.

This clonotype was found many times. The chain recombines TRBV12-3 or TRBV12-4 with TRBJ1-2; D may be TRBD1 (5 bases). The ends were cut back, 3 bases at V and 6 bases at J, with 8 bases in the middle. This CDR3 spans 12 amino acids. The CDR3 sequence is CASSFPGNGYTF. CDR3 bases: TGTGCCAGCAGTTTCCCAGGGAATGGCTACACCTTC.

This clonotype appeared a few times. This sequence joins TRBV11-2 and TRBJ2-7; 7 bases are shared with TRBD2. The CDR3 is 15 residues long. Germline-derived CDR1 and CDR2 are SGHAT and FQNNGV. With V trimmed by 6 bases and J by 7 bases, 15 bases remained unmatched. The CDR3 region has the DNA TGTGCCAGCAGTCCCAATGCCGGCGGGAGTCTTGAGCAGTACTTC. Its protein is CASSPNAGGSLEQYF. The entire variable domain, with the rest obtained from reference TRBV11-2 and TRBJ2-7, is as follows: EAGVAQSPRYKIIEKRQSVAFWCNPISGHATLYWYQQILGQGPKLLIQFQNNGVVDDSQLPKDRFSAERLKGVDSTLKIQPAKLEDSAVYLCASSPNAGGSLEQYFGPGTRLTVT.

This clonotype was seen repeatedly, ten times or more. The chain combines TRBV20-1 with TRBJ2-1; 7 nucleotides line up with TRBD1. Germline CDR1 is DFQATT and CDR2 is SNEGSKA (reference sequence). The CDR3 is made up of 14 amino acids. J lost 7 bases, V lost 6 bases, and 12 bases had no gene match. In DNA, the CDR3 is TGCAGTGCCCCTAGACAGGGAAGGGTGAATGAGCAGTTCTTC. This encodes CSAPRQGRVNEQFF.

This clonotype was seen only a few times. This chain joins TRBV11-2 and TRBJ2-3, with D possibly TRBD2 on 6 matching bases. CDR3 length: 15 amino acids. Germline V gene lookup returns CDR1 SGHAT and CDR2 FQNNGV. Trimming shortened V by 0 bases and J by 4 bases, and 11 bases separated the two germline ends. The CDR3 here is CASSLEGGPPDTQYF. The CDR3 coding sequence is TGTGCCAGCAGCTTAGAAGGAGGGCCCCCAGATACGCAGTATTTT.